The rows below give T cell receptor beta chains drawn from one sample of a study of regulatory T cells in long-lasting Graves disease. TCRdb reanalysed the multiplex PCR reads using MiXCR and keeps one entry per CDR3 protein. The sample gives roughly 360,000 distinct CDR3 sequences, around 23% of which show up once; about 29% is in the top ten. This material consisted of peripheral blood mononuclear cells (PBMCs), taken when the disease was refractory, from a patient treated with antithyroid drugs. The receptor set was obtained from a woman in her forties with Graves disease. Both conserved end residues are part of each CDR3. A D gene is named only where the DNA matches it firmly. Expanded clones are given a class, and other clones once, few, many or no size at all.

CDR3,DNA,D,J,V,size
CASSRGGGQETQYF,TGCGCCAGCAGCCGGGGGGGCGGACAAGAGACCCAGTACTTC,TRBD2,TRBJ2-5,TRBV10-1,many
CATRDTWEQYF,TGTGCCACCCGGGACACCTGGGAGCAGTACTTC,.,TRBJ2-7,TRBV10-3,few
CSALQLSGANVLTF,TGCAGTGCTCTACAGCTCTCTGGGGCCAACGTCCTGACTTTC,.,TRBJ2-6,TRBV20-1,few
CSARADAYEQYF,TGCAGTGCTAGAGCGGACGCCTACGAGCAGTACTTC,.,TRBJ2-7,TRBV20-1,many
CASSSPEGYTEAFF,TGTGCCAGCAGTTCCCCAGAGGGGTACACTGAAGCTTTCTTT,.,TRBJ1-1,TRBV28,many
CASKSRTSLHF,TGTGCCAGCAAGAGTAGGACATCCCTCCACTTT,.,TRBJ1-6,TRBV28,many
CASSQGSGGEKLFF,TGCGCCAGCAGCCAAGGGTCAGGAGGCGAAAAACTGTTTTTT,.,TRBJ1-4,TRBV4-1,.
CASSEGRFGDIQYF,TGTGCCAGCAGCGAAGGGAGGTTCGGGGACATTCAGTACTTC,.,TRBJ2-4,TRBV2,many
CASSPIPLPGVNQPQHF,TGTGCCAGCAGTCCCATCCCCTTGCCGGGGGTCAATCAGCCCCAGCATTTT,.,TRBJ1-5,TRBV28,.
CASSGGGIYEQYF,TGTGCCAGCAGCGGGGGTGGGATCTACGAGCAGTACTTC,.,TRBJ2-7,TRBV11-2,many
CATSDTFRVANVLTF,TGTGCCACCAGCGATACTTTCAGGGTGGCCAACGTCCTGACTTTC,.,TRBJ2-6,TRBV15,many
CATSRVWGIEGFGSNQPQHF,TGTGCCACCAGCAGAGTGTGGGGCATAGAGGGTTTTGGGTCGAATCAGCCCCAGCATTTT,.,TRBJ1-5,TRBV15,.
CSAHLTVQMNTEAFF,TGCAGTGCCCACTTGACAGTCCAAATGAACACTGAAGCTTTCTTT,.,TRBJ1-1,TRBV20-1,few
CASSFRALQETQYF,TGTGCCAGCAGCTTCCGGGCCCTTCAAGAGACCCAGTACTTC,.,TRBJ2-5,TRBV7-9,many
CATKGLAGGAGELFF,TGCGCCACCAAGGGACTAGCGGGAGGGGCCGGGGAGCTGTTTTTT,TRBD2,TRBJ2-2,TRBV10-2,.
CASSAGGGPYEQYF,TGTGCCAGCAGCGCGGGGGGCGGTCCCTACGAGCAGTACTTC,.,TRBJ2-7,TRBV9,.
CASSFAIGSLGNTIYF,TGTGCCAGCAGCTTTGCGATCGGCTCCCTTGGAAACACCATATATTTT,.,TRBJ1-3,TRBV7-8,.
CASSVRQYGYTF,TGTGCCAGCAGCGTCCGACAGTATGGCTACACCTTC,.,TRBJ1-2,TRBV14,.
CASSGTGTTNTEAFF,TGCGCCAGCAGTGGAACCGGGACAACGAACACTGAAGCTTTCTTT,.,TRBJ1-1,TRBV10-1,few
CASSQMTGNSPLHF,TGTGCCAGCAGCCAAATGACAGGGAATTCACCCCTCCACTTT,TRBD1,TRBJ1-6,TRBV4-2,.
CASSSVDGPNSPLHF,TGTGCCAGCAGCTCCGTGGACGGCCCTAATTCACCCCTCCACTTT,.,TRBJ1-6,TRBV7-9,few
CASRVGVSYEQYF,TGTGCCAGCAGGGTGGGGGTCTCCTACGAGCAGTACTTC,.,TRBJ2-7,TRBV12-3/TRBV12-4,.
CASSLHMREQAFF,TGTGCCAGCAGCCTACACATGAGGGAACAAGCTTTCTTT,.,TRBJ1-1,TRBV3-1,few
CASSRSRGNTEAFF,TGTGCCAGCAGTCGAAGCAGGGGGAACACTGAAGCTTTCTTT,.,TRBJ1-1,TRBV28,many
CASSFHIYEQYF,TGTGCCAGCAGTTTTCACATCTACGAGCAGTACTTC,.,TRBJ2-7,TRBV12-3/TRBV12-4,many
CASSLFMCEQYF,TGTGCCAGCAGTTTATTTATGTGCGAGCAGTACTTC,.,TRBJ2-7,TRBV6-5,few
CASSVGLDVLQAETQYF,TGTGCCAGCAGCGTAGGACTAGATGTCTTACAAGCGGAGACCCAGTACTTC,.,TRBJ2-5,TRBV9,many
CASSLSQGRTVQETQYF,TGTGCCAGCAGTTTATCTCAAGGACGGACAGTCCAAGAGACCCAGTACTTC,.,TRBJ2-5,TRBV28,few
CASSLLSFWQVNGNQPQHF,TGTGCCAGCAGTTTATTGTCTTTCTGGCAGGTCAACGGCAATCAGCCCCAGCATTTT,.,TRBJ1-5,TRBV28,.
CSASGAPF,TGCAGTGCTAGTGGGGCGCCTTTC,.,TRBJ2-7,TRBV20-1,.
CASRVEEKLFF,TGTGCCAGCAGGGTTGAGGAAAAACTGTTTTTT,.,TRBJ1-4,TRBV6-1,many
CSAATSGRAAYEQYF,TGCAGTGCGGCTACTAGCGGGAGAGCCGCCTACGAGCAGTACTTC,TRBD2,TRBJ2-7,TRBV20-1,few
CASSPQGAGTGELFF,TGTGCCAGCAGTCCACAGGGCGCGGGCACCGGGGAGCTGTTTTTT,.,TRBJ2-2,TRBV12-3/TRBV12-4,many
CASSTRTGSYEQYF,TGTGCCAGCAGCACAAGGACGGGGTCCTACGAGCAGTACTTC,.,TRBJ2-7,TRBV28,.
CSAWAEAGGTLAGYIQYF,TGCAGTGCTTGGGCCGAGGCGGGAGGGACCTTAGCCGGATACATTCAGTACTTC,TRBD2,TRBJ2-4,TRBV20-1,many